Shown below are 28 T cell receptor delta chains from a single sample sequenced in a study of gamma-delta T cells after stem cell transplantation. TCRdb reanalysed the RT-PCR reads via CATT. The table includes 2,000 or so delta-chain clones, 0.25% to 0.35% detected once. The sequenced sample consisted of gamma-delta T cells. The receptor source for this set is a human donor. It is not recorded whose cells these are; they may come from a transplant donor.

This clone was counted between two and nine times. V and J are TRDV2 and TRDJ1; 10 bases agree with TRDD3. The germline CDR1 and CDR2 sequences are GEAIGNYY and EKD. The V and J ends lost 0 bases and 0 bases, in that order; junction bases with no gene match: 6. The CDR3 sequence is 17 residues long. CDR3 sequence: CACDTVLGDQYTDKLIF. DNA of the CDR3: TGTGCCTGTGACACCGTACTGGGGGATCAGTACACCGATAAACTCATCTTT.

Only a few counts were recorded for this clone. The V gene is TRDV2, the J gene TRDJ1; TRDD3 matches at 9 bases. The V segment lost 3 bases and the J segment 1 base; nucleotides outside the gene matches: 11. The CDR3 consists of 17 residues. The germline gives CDR1 GEAIGNYY, CDR2 EKD. CDR3 residues: CACDAVLGDHFTDKLIF. Written as DNA, the CDR3 is TGTGCCTGTGACGCCGTACTGGGGGACCATTTCACCGATAAACTCATCTTT.

This sequence joins TRDV2 and TRDJ1, with 11 bases fitting TRDD3. Unmatched junction bases numbered 10, after V lost 4 bases and J lost 1 base. The CDR3 runs 17 residues. CDR1 and CDR2 (germline): GEAIGNYY, EKD. CDR3 amino acids: CACEYLGDTISTDKLIF. Written as DNA, the CDR3 is TGTGCCTGTGAGTACTTGGGGGATACGATTAGCACCGATAAACTCATCTTT.

This clone was seen a handful of times. This probably arose from a read error, given a far larger clone one base away. Other DNA sequences from this sample encode an identical CDR3 as well. The chain combines TRDV2 with TRDJ1, with 13 positions matching TRDD3. Germline loops: CDR1 GEAIGNYY, CDR2 EKD. The CDR3 contains 18 residues. The CDR3 nucleotides read TGCGCCTGTGACGCCTGGACTGGGGGATACGCTGCTAATGGTAAACTCATCTTT. Its protein is CACDAWTGGYAANGKLIF.

By frequency in the sample, this clone is medium-sized (0.01 to 0.1%). The CDR3 DNA sequence: TGTGCCTGTGACACCCTGAATGTACTGGGGGTCCCGTACACCGATAAACTCATCTTT. Encoded protein: CACDTLNVLGVPYTDKLIF. The chain combines TRDV2 with TRDJ1, with 8 bases identical to TRDD3. Germline CDR1 is GEAIGNYY and CDR2 is EKD. CDR3 size: 19 residues. The junction had 14 bases not matched to a gene; V was cut back by 0 bases and J by 0 bases.

A note on this clone: Only one base separates this from a far larger clonotype, so it likely reflects a read error. The gene calls are TRDV3 and TRDJ1, with TRDD3 identical over 9 bases. Trimming cost V 5 bases and J 0 bases; bases outside gene matches: 19. Germline V gene sequence: CDR1 TVYSNPD, CDR2 GDNSRS (reference sequence). The CDR3 covers 18 residues. CDR3 bases: TGTGCCCGTCTCCTACGGGGGATGGGGGATAACTACACCGATAAACTCATCTTT. Protein sequence: CARLLRGMGDNYTDKLIF.

By share of the sample, this clone is large. CDR3 nucleotide sequence: TGTGCCTGTGACCGACTTAAGGGGGATACGCTATACTCGTACACCGATAAACTCATCTTT. Its protein is CACDRLKGDTLYSYTDKLIF. The V and J genes are TRDV2 and TRDJ1; 10 nucleotides line up with TRDD3. Losses at the gene ends were 3 bases for V and 0 bases for J; bases not matched to a gene: 18. Germline-derived CDR1 and CDR2 are GEAIGNYY and EKD. The CDR3 is 20 residues long.

As for this clone: With only one base between it and a far larger clone, this is likely a read error. Other DNA sequences from this sample encode an identical CDR3 as well. The chain uses TRDV2 and TRDJ1; 7 nucleotides agree with TRDD3. CDR1 and CDR2 (germline): GEAIGNYY, EKD. The CDR3 contains 18 residues. This CDR3 is CACDTVGTGVHPTDKLIF. In nucleotides, the CDR3 is TGTGCTTGTGACACCGTGGGAACTGGGGTACACCCCACCGATAAACTCATCTTT.

This clone is labeled medium-sized. This chain uses TRDV2 with TRDJ1; a weak D match, TRDD3 (5 bases). CDR3 length: 18 residues. The germline V gene has CDR1 GEAIGNYY and CDR2 EKD. V lost 0 bases and J 4 bases, leaving 23 bases between the germline ends. CDR3 DNA: TGTGCCTGTGACACCGCAGAAGGGGGCCTGAGCGGGAACGATAAACTCATCTTT. This gives the protein CACDTAEGGLSGNDKLIF.

In this sample, this clone is large. This specimen includes other DNA sequences encoding the same CDR3. The V gene is TRDV2, the J gene TRDJ1; 11 nucleotides align to TRDD3. In germline, CDR1 is GEAIGNYY, CDR2 EKD. The junction had 10 bases not matched to a gene; V was cut back by 0 bases and J by 2 bases. CDR3 length equals 18 residues. CDR3 DNA: TGTGCCTGTGACACCGTAGGGCTGGGGGATACTTCGACCGATAAACTCATCTTT. Amino acid sequence: CACDTVGLGDTSTDKLIF.

Concerning this clone: A much larger clone lies a single base off, so this may be a read error. The same CDR3 is also encoded by other DNA sequences in this sample. J is TRDJ1 and V is TRDV1; 7 bases agree with TRDD3. CDR3 length equals 16 residues. CDR1 is TSWWSYY and CDR2 is QGS in the germline V gene. The CDR3 DNA sequence: TGTGCCCTTGGGGGAAAGGTCCTGGGGTACACCGATAAACTCATCTTT. Protein sequence: CALGGKVLGYTDKLIF.

There are a few counts of this clone. The protein recorded in TCRdb matches a much larger clone and deviates from this DNA's translation at residue 4, suggesting a read error; the protein here is obtained by translating the DNA. The rearrangement uses TRDV2 and TRDJ1, with 7 positions matching TRDD3. The germline CDR1 and CDR2 sequences are GEAIGNYY and EKD. Losses at the gene ends were 5 bases for V and 1 base for J; bases not matched to a gene: 12. The CDR3 spans 16 residues. The CDR3: CACGSLLGVLTDKLIF. CDR3 sequence (DNA): TGTGCCTGTGGCTCCTTGCTGGGGGTCCTCACCGATAAACTCATCTTT.

This clone was detected a few times. This may be a read error: a much more frequent sequence differs by one nucleotide. Other DNA sequences in the same sample also yield this CDR3. The chain couples TRDV2 to TRDJ1; TRDD3 might be the D (6 bases). V was pared by 0 bases and J by 0 bases, with 16 bases between. In germline, CDR1 is GEAIGNYY, CDR2 EKD. The CDR3 consists of 17 residues. This CDR3 is CACDTLGGTPYTDKLIF. CDR3 DNA sequence: TGTGCCTGTGACACCTTGGGGGGGACGCCGTACACCGATAAACTCATCTTT.

Worth noting for this clone: TCRdb has a much larger clone's protein, which differs at residue 10 from the translation of this DNA, likely because of a read error; what is shown is the protein translated from the DNA. The CDR3 DNA reads TGTGCCTGTGACGCCGTACTGGGGGATCATTCAAAGTACACCGATAAACTCATCTTT. Amino acid sequence: CACDAVLGDHSKYTDKLIF. The V and J genes are TRDV2 and TRDJ1; 10 bases align to TRDD3. This CDR3 comprises 19 residues. With V trimmed by 3 bases and J by 0 bases, 15 bases remained unmatched. Germline loops: CDR1 GEAIGNYY, CDR2 EKD.

This clone is classed as medium-sized. It may be a read error: a sequence one base away is much more abundant. In the same sample, other DNA sequences code for this CDR3. This chain connects TRDV1 to TRDJ1, with 12 nucleotides matching TRDD3. This CDR3 spans 26 amino acids. Per germline, CDR1 TSWWSYY and CDR2 QGS. CDR3 nucleotide sequence: TGCGCTCTTGGGGAACTGAGTCTGGCCCCCGGGGACTGGGGGATACTCGAAGGATTACACACCGATAAACTCATCTTT. It translates to CALGELSLAPGDWGILEGLHTDKLIF.

With regard to this clone: A far larger clone is only one base removed, so a read error is likely. The V gene is TRDV2, the J gene TRDJ1; 7 nucleotides line up with TRDD3. Unmatched junction bases numbered 30, after V lost 0 bases and J lost 3 bases. The CDR3 sequence is 23 residues long. Germline assignment: CDR1 GEAIGNYY and CDR2 EKD. The CDR3: CACDTLRSSIASTGDSGPDKLIF. In DNA, the CDR3 is TGTGCCTGTGACACCCTCCGGTCGTCTATCGCCAGTACTGGGGATTCAGGTCCCGATAAACTCATCTTT.

This clone is medium-sized (0.01 to 0.1%). The CDR3 loop is CACDSLNWGIRGELIF. CDR3 nucleotide sequence: TGTGCCTGTGACAGCCTCAACTGGGGGATACGAGGGGAACTCATCTTT. J is TRDJ1 and V is TRDV2; 13 bases align to TRDD3. Germline V gene sequence: CDR1 GEAIGNYY, CDR2 EKD. V lost 2 bases to trimming and J lost 9 bases; unmatched junction nucleotides: 11. The length of the CDR3 is 16 residues.

In this sample, this clone is medium-sized (0.01 to 0.1%). Within the sample, other DNA sequences also encode this same CDR3. CDR3 sequence reads: CACDTVKPPGSSSYTDKLIF. For the CDR3, the DNA is TGTGCCTGTGACACCGTCAAGCCCCCGGGATCTTCATCGTACACCGATAAACTCATCTTT. V is TRDV2 and J is TRDJ1; maybe TRDD3 (5 bases). CDR3 length: 20 amino acids. Germline-derived CDR1 and CDR2 are GEAIGNYY and EKD. Trimming left V 0 bases short and J 0 bases short, with 25 bases between.

By sample fraction, this clone is large. The chain recombines TRDV2 with TRDJ1; 11 bases are a match to TRDD3. In germline, CDR1 is GEAIGNYY, CDR2 EKD. The V and J ends lost 1 base and 1 base, in that order; junction bases with no gene match: 7. The CDR3 is made up of 17 amino acids. The CDR3 loop reads CACDTLGDTISTDKLIF. CDR3 sequence (DNA): TGTGCCTGTGACACATTGGGGGATACGATTAGCACCGATAAACTCATCTTT.

Of note for this clone: TCRdb lists the protein of a much larger clone for this DNA, which differs at residue 12, so this is likely a read error; the protein given here is translated from the DNA itself. V and J are TRDV2 and TRDJ1; 11 bases map to TRDD3. This CDR3 is 17 amino acids long. V lost 1 base and J lost 3; bases outside the gene matches: 9. The V gene's germline CDR1 is GEAIGNYY and CDR2 EKD. CDR3 amino acids: CACDTLGDTRYADKLIF. The DNA for the CDR3 is TGTGCCTGTGACACTCTGGGGGATACCCGGTACGCCGATAAACTCATCTTT.

To note about this clone: A single base is all that separates this from a far larger clone, so a read error is likely. The chain has TRDV2 and TRDJ1; 7 positions agree with TRDD3. CDR1 and CDR2 (germline): GEAIGNYY, EKD. The CDR3 sequence is 14 residues long. The CDR3 DNA sequence: TGTGCCCGTGACCTTACTGGGGTGACCGATAAACTCATCTTT. This sequence encodes CARDLTGVTDKLIF.

This clone was counted only a few times. A read error is possible here, since a much larger clone lies one base away. Within the sample, other DNA sequences also encode this same CDR3. The chain combines TRDV2 with TRDJ1; 7 bases line up with TRDD3. There are 17 residues in the CDR3. Germline CDR1 and CDR2: GEAIGNYY and EKD. As DNA, the CDR3 is TGTGCCTGCGACACCGTCTGGGGGCCTACCTACACCGATAAACTCATCTTT. Its translation is CACDTVWGPTYTDKLIF.

This clone appeared a few times. A far larger clone is off by one base, so a read error is likely. Additional DNA sequences in this sample encode the identical CDR3. The J gene is TRDJ1, the V gene TRDV1, with D perhaps matching TRDD3 (5 bases). This CDR3 is 18 amino acids long. Trimming took 3 bases from V and 2 from J, leaving 22 bases between them. CDR1 and CDR2 (germline): TSWWSYY, QGS. CDR3 nucleotide sequence: TGTGCTCTTGGGGACAGTACCAAGGGCGGGGAGTATACCGATAAACTCATCTTT. Translation gives CALGDSTKGGEYTDKLIF.

With respect to this clone: The TCRdb protein comes from a much larger clone and disagrees with this DNA's translation at residue 4, likely due to a read error; the protein given here is derived from the DNA. The CDR3 sequence: CACGTLSTGGYNDKLIF. CDR3 DNA: TGTGCCTGTGGCACCTTGAGTACTGGGGGATACAACGATAAACTCATCTTT. The chain links TRDV2 to TRDJ1, with 12 bases fitting TRDD3. The CDR3 covers 17 residues. Germline lookup yields CDR1 GEAIGNYY and CDR2 EKD.

Note on this clone: The protein in TCRdb stems from a much larger clone and differs at residue 6 from this DNA's translation, likely a read error; here the protein is translated from the DNA. The chain recombines TRDV2 with TRDJ1, with no clear D. Trimming removed 2 bases at V and 1 base at J, with 16 bases between. In germline, CDR1 is GEAIGNYY, CDR2 EKD. CDR3 length: 16 amino acids. The CDR3 DNA sequence: TGTGCCTGTGACAGGCCACCTCGTGGTTCCACCGATAAACTCATCTTT. It encodes CACDRPPRGSTDKLIF.

This clone appeared a few times. TCRdb attributes to this sequence the protein of a much larger clone, which differs from the DNA translation at residue 12; a read error is likely, and the protein displayed is translated from the DNA. The V and J genes are TRDV2 and TRDJ1; 10 bases are shared with TRDD3. V lost 3 bases to trimming and J lost 3 bases; unmatched junction nucleotides: 15. CDR1 and CDR2 (germline): GEAIGNYY, EKD. The CDR3 runs 18 residues. The CDR3, as DNA: TGTGCCTGTGACCCTCTCTTGACGGGGGATACGTGGGCCGATAAACTCATCTTT. It translates to CACDPLLTGDTWADKLIF.

About this clone: A read error may be the cause here, since a much bigger clone is one base away. Other nucleotide sequences in the sample specify the same CDR3. The chain carries TRDV2 and TRDJ1; 8 nucleotides agree with TRDD3. This CDR3 contains 16 residues. Germline V gene sequence: CDR1 GEAIGNYY, CDR2 EKD. The DNA of the CDR3 is TGTGCCTGCGACACCGTAGGCGAACTGGGGGTAACTAAACTCATCTTT. It encodes CACDTVGELGVTKLIF.

This clone has just a few counts. This is likely an artifact of a read error, given a far larger clone one base away. The V and J genes are TRDV2 and TRDJ2; TRDD3 matches 7 bases. The CDR3 has 20 amino acids. Germline loops: CDR1 GEAIGNYY, CDR2 EKD. CDR3 bases: TGTGCCTGTGACACCGTAGGAGCGGGGGATCCCGTTGCTTTGGCAGCACAACTCTTCTTT. The encoded protein is CACDTVGAGDPVALAAQLFF.